These 19 T cell receptor beta chains originate from one sample sequenced in a study of blood T cell repertoires in COVID-19. The table came from immunoSEQ multiplex PCR; TCRdb's copy has only in-frame clones and leaves some out. The profile covers about 170,000 clones, with roughly 84% appearing a single time and roughly 1.3% taken by the ten largest. Input material: peripheral blood. Receptors originate from a man in his fifties or sixties who had recovered from COVID-19.

V usage is TRBV7-8 and J usage is TRBJ2-5; no reliable D call. V was shortened by 5 bases and J by 1 base, with 5 bases between the two germline ends. Germline V lookup: CDR1 SGHVS, CDR2 FQNEAQ. This CDR3 has 12 residues. CDR3 protein: CASSPVQETQYF. The CDR3 DNA reads as TGTGCCAGCAGCCCAGTCCAAGAGACCCAGTACTTC.

The chain joins TRBV19 to TRBJ2-7; 13 nucleotides match TRBD2. Germline V lookup: CDR1 LNHDA, CDR2 SQIVND (reference sequence). V lost 4 bases to trimming and J lost 6 bases; unmatched junction nucleotides: 3. This CDR3 is 14 amino acids long. The CDR3 DNA is TGTGCCAGTAGTACCGGACTAGCGGGGGTCGAGCAGTACTTC. Its translation is CASSTGLAGVEQYF. Looking up the rest from reference TRBV19 and TRBJ2-7 gives the full variable domain: DGGITQSPKYLFRKEGQNVTLSCEQNLNHDAMYWYRQDPGQGLRLIYYSQIVNDFQKGDIAEGYSVSREKKESFPLTVTSAQKNPTAFYLCASSTGLAGVEQYFGPGTRLTVT.

This clone was observed a few times. The V and J genes are TRBV4-1 and TRBJ2-1; D might be TRBD2 (5 bases). Trimming pared 0 bases from V and 9 bases from J, leaving 12 bases between. The germline CDR1 and CDR2 sequences are MGHRA and YSYEKL. This CDR3 spans 14 amino acids. For the CDR3, the DNA is TGCGCCAGCAGCCAAGAATTCACTCGGGGTGAGCAGTTCTTC. Translated, it gives CASSQEFTRGEQFF.

CDR3 nucleotides: TGTGCCAGCAGCCGGGACAGGAACACTGAAGCTTTCTTT. Translation gives CASSRDRNTEAFF. This sequence joins TRBV5-8 and TRBJ1-1, with 7 bases aligning to TRBD1. Germline CDR1 reads SGHTS; CDR2 reads YDEGEE. The trim removed 4 bases at V and 1 base at J, leaving 1 base unmatched. The CDR3 runs 13 residues.

V and J are TRBV29-1 and TRBJ2-5; weak D call: TRBD1 (7 bases). This CDR3 spans 14 amino acids. The V gene's germline CDR1 is SQVTM and CDR2 ANQGSEA. The DNA of the CDR3 is TGCAGTGCTCAACAGGGGTTGGGGGGAGAGACCCAGTACTTC. The encoded protein is CSAQQGLGGETQYF.

This chain joins TRBV7-8 and TRBJ2-1; 8 nucleotides agree with TRBD2. Germline V lookup: CDR1 SGHVS, CDR2 FQNEAQ. The CDR3 is made up of 14 amino acids. The V segment lost 1 base and the J segment 6 bases; nucleotides outside the gene matches: 2. This CDR3 reads CASSLVAGTNEQFF. Written as DNA, the CDR3 is TGTGCCAGCAGCTTAGTAGCGGGGACCAATGAGCAGTTCTTC. Full variable domain (missing parts from reference TRBV7-8 and TRBJ2-1): GAGVSQSPRYKVAKRGQDVALRCDPISGHVSLFWYQQALGQGPEFLTYFQNEAQLDKSGLPSDRFFAERPEGSVSTLKIQRTQQEDSAVYLCASSLVAGTNEQFFGPGTRLTVL.

The rearrangement links TRBV14 to TRBJ2-7, with 12 bases lining up with TRBD1. The trim removed 5 bases at V and 4 bases at J, leaving 3 bases unmatched. CDR3 length: 14 residues. CDR1 is SGHDN and CDR2 is FVKESK in the germline V gene. DNA for the CDR3: TGTGCCAGCAGCGGGACAGGGGGCCTATACGAGCAGTACTTC. Protein sequence: CASSGTGGLYEQYF.

The rearrangement links TRBV5-1 to TRBJ1-1, with 10 bases fitting TRBD1. CDR1 and CDR2 from the germline V gene are SGHRS and YFSETQ. This CDR3 has 16 amino acids. J lost 0 bases, V lost 0 bases, and 2 bases had no gene match. The CDR3 DNA reads TGCGCCAGCAGCTTGGAGACAGGGGGCCTGAACACTGAAGCTTTCTTT. It translates to CASSLETGGLNTEAFF.

The rearrangement joins TRBV27 to TRBJ2-1; 8 bases line up with TRBD2. J was trimmed by 3 bases and V by 6 bases; bases with no gene match: 7. The V gene's germline CDR1 is MNHEY and CDR2 SMNVEV (reference sequence). This CDR3 is built from 15 residues. The CDR3, as DNA: TGTGCCAGCAGAGTACCCGGGGGGGGCTACAATGAGCAGTTCTTC. Translating gives CASRVPGGGYNEQFF.

The V and J genes are TRBV4-3 and TRBJ2-7; 9 bases are shared with TRBD1. After removal of 3 bases from V and 7 bases from J, the junction contained 7 bases not matched to a gene. CDR1 is LGHNA, CDR2 YSLEER, per germline. The CDR3 runs to 14 residues. The CDR3 region has the DNA TGCGCCAGCAGCCATACACAGGGGGCGGAGGAGCAGTACTTC. Translated, it gives CASSHTQGAEEQYF.

This chain connects TRBV29-1 to TRBJ2-5; 8 bases map to TRBD2. J lost 0 bases, V lost 2 bases, and 2 bases had no gene match. Germline V gene data show CDR1 as SQVTM and CDR2 as ANQGSEA. The CDR3 extends over 14 amino acids. CDR3 protein: CSVERRGDQETQYF. The CDR3 DNA follows: TGCAGCGTTGAAAGGCGGGGGGACCAAGAGACCCAGTACTTC.

This chain joins TRBV27 and TRBJ2-7; 8 nucleotides match TRBD1. With 5 bases clipped from V and 3 bases from J, the junction kept 6 bases outside the gene matches. The germline gives CDR1 MNHEY, CDR2 SMNVEV (reference sequence). CDR3 length equals 14 residues. Written as DNA, the CDR3 is TGTGCCAGCAGTCACCAGACAGGGGTCTACGAGCAGTACTTC. Its translation: CASSHQTGVYEQYF.

The genes are TRBV5-1 and TRBJ2-1, with 8 bases that match TRBD1. Germline CDR1 reads SGHRS; CDR2 reads YFSETQ. V lost 4 bases, J lost 8 bases, and 11 bases stayed unmatched. This CDR3 region has 15 residues. CDR3 DNA: TGCGCCAGCAGCGTGGCAGGGGGCGATGGCCATGAGCAGTTCTTC. It codes for CASSVAGGDGHEQFF.

The rearrangement uses TRBV9 and TRBJ2-3, with 9 nucleotides matching TRBD2. The length of the CDR3 is 15 residues. CDR1 and CDR2 (germline): SGDLS, YYNGEE. J gave up 6 bases and V 0 bases, and 5 bases lay outside the gene matches. Here the CDR3 DNA reads TGTGCCAGCAGCGTAGTAGCGGGGGTCCGGGATACGCAGTATTTT. Encoded protein: CASSVVAGVRDTQYF.

The chain joins TRBV20-1 to TRBJ1-6; D unresolved. This CDR3 spans 16 amino acids. Germline V lookup: CDR1 DFQATT, CDR2 SNEGSKA (reference sequence). Trimming took 3 bases from V and 4 from J, leaving 16 bases between them. CDR3 sequence: CSASRSAQPYNSPLHF. For the CDR3, the DNA is TGCAGTGCTAGTAGATCGGCACAGCCTTATAATTCACCCCTCCACTTT.

The rearrangement joins TRBV2 to TRBJ2-7; 8 nucleotides line up with TRBD2. V shed 8 bases and J 5 bases; nucleotides not matched to a gene: 11. Germline lookup yields CDR1 SNHLY and CDR2 FYNNEI. The CDR3 contains 14 residues. The CDR3 sequence: CASLREAGGNEQYF. Here the CDR3 DNA reads TGTGCCAGCCTGCGTGAGGCGGGGGGAAACGAGCAGTACTTC.

The V gene is TRBV7-9, the J gene TRBJ2-7, with 10 bases lining up with TRBD2. The V gene end was trimmed by 4 bases and the J gene end by 4 bases; junction bases not matched to a gene: 4. The germline V gene encodes CDR1 SEHNR and CDR2 FQNEAQ (reference sequence). The CDR3 has 14 residues. CDR3 in DNA: TGTGCCAGCAGCTCCAGCGGGGGGGGATACGAGCAGTACTTC. This gives the protein CASSSSGGGYEQYF. The whole variable domain, filled in from reference TRBV7-9 and TRBJ2-7, reads DTGVSQNPRHKITKRGQNVTFRCDPISEHNRLYWYRQTLGQGPEFLTYFQNEAQLEKSRLLSDRFSAERPKGSFSTLEIQRTEQGDSAMYLCASSSSGGGYEQYFGPGTRLTVT.

The chain carries TRBV15 and TRBJ1-3; the D is unclear. V lost 8 bases and J 3 bases, leaving 11 bases between the germline ends. This CDR3 contains 13 residues. Germline lookup yields CDR1 LNHNV and CDR2 YYDKDF (reference sequence). CDR3 coding DNA: TGTGCCACCCGGCGTGAGGGTGGAAACACCATATATTTT. Its translation is CATRREGGNTIYF.

This rearrangement joins TRBV4-2 to TRBJ2-2; 8 bases map to TRBD2. The CDR3 has 18 amino acids. The ends lost 0 bases at V and 2 bases at J; junction bases unmatched: 8. Germline-derived CDR1 and CDR2 are LGHNA and YNFKEQ. CDR3 loop: CASSQDSGGHLNTGELFF. The CDR3 nucleotides read TGTGCCAGCAGCCAAGACAGCGGGGGTCACCTCAACACCGGGGAGCTGTTTTTT.